The clone carrying this TCR beta chain was seen many times. What it recognizes is unknown. A second about 7 to 11 cycle PCR used barcoded and J-beta primers. Using its own MiXCR run on the 5' RACE reads, TCRdb lists one record per CDR3 protein. The table includes 800,000 to 950,000 distinct CDR3 sequences, around 29% detected once. The CDR3 sequence is 15 residues long. The germline V gene encodes CDR1 MNHEY and CDR2 SVGEGT. J was trimmed by 4 bases and V by 10 bases; bases with no gene match: 9. This sample was taken from a study of blood T cells in healthy people across ages. Notes on the study in general: Diversity estimates drawn from one million T cells were deemed underestimates.

These data also featured in a second study, about T cells of mothers and their children. This second report adds: All donors were healthy and Caucasian; they were three mothers and their six children.

The TCR comes from a woman aged 40-49 years in good health. Sequencing used blood. V usage is TRBV6-2 or TRBV6-3 and J usage is TRBJ2-3; 12 nucleotides line up with TRBD1. This CDR3 is CATRDRGRSPDTQYF. The DNA of the CDR3 is TGTGCCACCCGGGACAGGGGGCGCTCCCCAGATACGCAGTATTTT.